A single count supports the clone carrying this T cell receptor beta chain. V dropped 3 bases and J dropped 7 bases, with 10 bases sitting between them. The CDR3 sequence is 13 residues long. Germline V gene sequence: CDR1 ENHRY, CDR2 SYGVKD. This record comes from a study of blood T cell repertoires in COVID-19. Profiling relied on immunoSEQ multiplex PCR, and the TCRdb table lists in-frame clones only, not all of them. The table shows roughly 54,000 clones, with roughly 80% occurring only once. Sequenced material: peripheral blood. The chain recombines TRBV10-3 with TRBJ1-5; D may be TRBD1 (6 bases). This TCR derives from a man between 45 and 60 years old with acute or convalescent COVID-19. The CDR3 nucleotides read TGTGCCATCAGTGACAGGGGCGACCAGCCCCAGCATTTT. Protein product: CAISDRGDQPQHF.